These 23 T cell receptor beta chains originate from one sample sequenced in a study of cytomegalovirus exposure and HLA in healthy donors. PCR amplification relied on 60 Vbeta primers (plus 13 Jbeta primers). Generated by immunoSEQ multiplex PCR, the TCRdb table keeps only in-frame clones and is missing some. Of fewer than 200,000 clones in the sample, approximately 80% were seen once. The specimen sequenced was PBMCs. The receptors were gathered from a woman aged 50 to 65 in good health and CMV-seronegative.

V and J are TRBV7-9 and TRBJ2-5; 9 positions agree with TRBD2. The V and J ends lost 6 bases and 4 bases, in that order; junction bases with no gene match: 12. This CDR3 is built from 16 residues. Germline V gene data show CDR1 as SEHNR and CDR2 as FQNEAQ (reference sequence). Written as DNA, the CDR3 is TGTGCCAGCAGAGAGGGCGCAAGCGGGAGGCCAGAGACCCAGTACTTC. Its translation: CASREGASGRPETQYF.

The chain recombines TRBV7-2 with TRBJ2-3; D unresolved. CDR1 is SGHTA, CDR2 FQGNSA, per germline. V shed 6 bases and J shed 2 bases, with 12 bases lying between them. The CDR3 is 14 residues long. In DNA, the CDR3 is TGTGCCAGCAGTAGAACCCTTGACACAGATACGCAGTATTTT. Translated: CASSRTLDTDTQYF.

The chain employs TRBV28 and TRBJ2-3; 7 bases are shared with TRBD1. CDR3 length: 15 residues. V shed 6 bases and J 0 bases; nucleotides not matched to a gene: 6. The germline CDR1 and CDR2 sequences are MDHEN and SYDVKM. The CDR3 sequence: CASSSGQFSTDTQYF. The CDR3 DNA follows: TGTGCCAGCAGCTCGGGACAGTTTAGCACAGATACGCAGTATTTT.

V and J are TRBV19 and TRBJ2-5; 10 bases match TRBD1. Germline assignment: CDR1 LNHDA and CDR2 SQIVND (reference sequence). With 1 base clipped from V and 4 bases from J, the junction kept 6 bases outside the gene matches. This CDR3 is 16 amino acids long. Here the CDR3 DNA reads TGTGCCAGTAGTATAGGGGTGGGACAGGGGAGAGAGACCCAGTACTTC. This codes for CASSIGVGQGRETQYF.

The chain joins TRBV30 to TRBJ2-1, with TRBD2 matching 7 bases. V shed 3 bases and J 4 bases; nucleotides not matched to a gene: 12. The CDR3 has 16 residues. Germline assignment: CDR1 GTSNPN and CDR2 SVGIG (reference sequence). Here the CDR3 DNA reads TGTGCCTGGAGGTCAGCGGGATCTCTGTGGTACAATGAGCAGTTCTTC. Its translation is CAWRSAGSLWYNEQFF. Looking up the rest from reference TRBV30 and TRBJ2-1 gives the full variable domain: SQTIHQWPATLVQPVGSPLSLECTVEGTSNPNLYWYRQAAGRGLQLLFYSVGIGQISSEVPQNLSASRPQDRQFILSSKKLLLSDSGFYLCAWRSAGSLWYNEQFFGPGTRLTVL.

The CDR3 protein is CASSFAGQGYYEQYF. For the CDR3, the DNA is TGTGCCAGCAGTTTCGCGGGACAGGGTTACTACGAGCAGTACTTC. The rearrangement joins TRBV27 to TRBJ2-7; 9 nucleotides agree with TRBD1. Unmatched junction bases numbered 6, after V lost 3 bases and J lost 3 bases. The CDR3 is made up of 15 amino acids. CDR1 is MNHEY, CDR2 SMNVEV, per germline (reference sequence).

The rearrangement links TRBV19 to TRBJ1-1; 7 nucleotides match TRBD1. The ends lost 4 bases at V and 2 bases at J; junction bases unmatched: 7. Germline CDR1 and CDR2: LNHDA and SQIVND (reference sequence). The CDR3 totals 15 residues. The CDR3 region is CASSTSGQRNTEAFF. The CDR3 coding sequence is TGTGCCAGTAGTACTTCGGGACAGAGAAACACTGAAGCTTTCTTT.

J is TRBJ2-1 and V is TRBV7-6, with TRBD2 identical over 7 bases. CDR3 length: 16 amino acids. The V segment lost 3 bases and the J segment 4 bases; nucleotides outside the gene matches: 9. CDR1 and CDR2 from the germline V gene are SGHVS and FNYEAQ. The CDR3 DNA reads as TGTGCCAGCAGCTTGGGAGGGACTACTTCATACAATGAGCAGTTCTTC. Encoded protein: CASSLGGTTSYNEQFF.

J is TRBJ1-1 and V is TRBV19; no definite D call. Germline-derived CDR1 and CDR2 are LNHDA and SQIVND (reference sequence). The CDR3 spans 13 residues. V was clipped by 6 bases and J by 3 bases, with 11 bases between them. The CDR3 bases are TGTGCCAGTAGACGGGAGGGTGACACTGAAGCTTTCTTT. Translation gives CASRREGDTEAFF.

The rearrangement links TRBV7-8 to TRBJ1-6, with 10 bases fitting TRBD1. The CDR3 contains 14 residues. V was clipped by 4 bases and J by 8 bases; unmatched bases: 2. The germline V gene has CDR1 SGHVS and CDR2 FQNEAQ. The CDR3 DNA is TGTGCCAGCAGCTCCGGGACAGGGGATTCACCCCTCCACTTT. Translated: CASSSGTGDSPLHF.

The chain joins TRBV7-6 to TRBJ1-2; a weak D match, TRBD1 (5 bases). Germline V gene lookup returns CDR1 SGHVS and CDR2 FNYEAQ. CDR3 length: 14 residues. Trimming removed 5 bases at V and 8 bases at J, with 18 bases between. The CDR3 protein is CASSPRQNPLGYTF. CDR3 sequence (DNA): TGTGCCAGCAGCCCCCGACAGAACCCTCTCGGCTACACCTTC.

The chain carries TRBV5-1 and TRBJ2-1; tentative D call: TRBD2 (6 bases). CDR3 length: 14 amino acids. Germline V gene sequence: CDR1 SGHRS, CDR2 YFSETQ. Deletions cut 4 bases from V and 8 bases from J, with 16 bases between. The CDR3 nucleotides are TGCGCCAGCAGCCTTGGCCGGGAGCGAGATGAGCAGTTCTTC. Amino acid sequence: CASSLGRERDEQFF.

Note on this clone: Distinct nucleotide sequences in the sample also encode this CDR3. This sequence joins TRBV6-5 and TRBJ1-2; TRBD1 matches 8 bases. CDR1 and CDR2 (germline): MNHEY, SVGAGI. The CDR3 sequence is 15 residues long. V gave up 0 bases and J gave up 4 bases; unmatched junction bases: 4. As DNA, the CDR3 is TGTGCCAGCAGTTACTCCGGACAGGGTGGCTATGGCTACACCTTC. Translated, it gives CASSYSGQGGYGYTF.

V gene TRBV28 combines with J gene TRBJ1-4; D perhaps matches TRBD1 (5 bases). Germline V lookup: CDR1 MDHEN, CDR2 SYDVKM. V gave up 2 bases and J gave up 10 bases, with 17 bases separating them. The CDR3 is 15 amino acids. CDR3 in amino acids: CASSLPGGGWGKLFF. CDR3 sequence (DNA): TGTGCCAGCAGTTTACCCGGGGGTGGTTGGGGAAAACTGTTTTTT.

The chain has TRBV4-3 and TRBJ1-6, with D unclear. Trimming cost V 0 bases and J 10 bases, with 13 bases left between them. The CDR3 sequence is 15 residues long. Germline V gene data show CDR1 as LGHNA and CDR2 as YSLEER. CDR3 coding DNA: TGCGCCAGCAGCCAAGATTTAGGCAGAGGGTCACCCCTCCACTTT. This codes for CASSQDLGRGSPLHF.

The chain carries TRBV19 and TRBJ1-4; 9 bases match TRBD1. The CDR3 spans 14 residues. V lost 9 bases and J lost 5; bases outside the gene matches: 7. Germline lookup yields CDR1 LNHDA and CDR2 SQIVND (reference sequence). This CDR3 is CASRLGTGNEKLFF. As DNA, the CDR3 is TGTGCCAGCCGTCTCGGGACAGGGAATGAAAAACTGTTTTTT.

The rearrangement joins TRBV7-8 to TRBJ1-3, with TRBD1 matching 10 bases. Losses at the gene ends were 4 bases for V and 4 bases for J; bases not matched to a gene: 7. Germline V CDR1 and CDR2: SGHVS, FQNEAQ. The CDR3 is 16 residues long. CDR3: CASSSGQGFSGNTIYF. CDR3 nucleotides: TGTGCCAGCAGCTCGGGACAGGGGTTTTCGGGAAACACCATATATTTT.

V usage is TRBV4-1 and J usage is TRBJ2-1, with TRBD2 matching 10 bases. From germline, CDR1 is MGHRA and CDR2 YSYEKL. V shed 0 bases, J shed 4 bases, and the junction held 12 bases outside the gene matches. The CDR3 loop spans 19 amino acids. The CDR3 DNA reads TGCGCCAGCAGCCAAGATTCAAAAGCGGGGGGGGCCCCATACAATGAGCAGTTCTTC. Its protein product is CASSQDSKAGGAPYNEQFF.

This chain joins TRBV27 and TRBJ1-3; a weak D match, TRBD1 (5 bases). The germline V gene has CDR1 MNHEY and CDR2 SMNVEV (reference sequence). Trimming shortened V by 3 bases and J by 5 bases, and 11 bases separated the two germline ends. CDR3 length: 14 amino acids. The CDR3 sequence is CASSFAGPRNTIYF. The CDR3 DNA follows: TGTGCCAGCAGTTTTGCAGGGCCACGAAACACCATATATTTT.

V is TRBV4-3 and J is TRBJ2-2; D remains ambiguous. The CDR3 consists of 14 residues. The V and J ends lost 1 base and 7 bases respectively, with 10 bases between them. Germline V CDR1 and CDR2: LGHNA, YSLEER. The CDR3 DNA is TGCGCCAGCAGCCAAGCAAGAGTTGGCGGGGAGCTGTTTTTT. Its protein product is CASSQARVGGELFF.

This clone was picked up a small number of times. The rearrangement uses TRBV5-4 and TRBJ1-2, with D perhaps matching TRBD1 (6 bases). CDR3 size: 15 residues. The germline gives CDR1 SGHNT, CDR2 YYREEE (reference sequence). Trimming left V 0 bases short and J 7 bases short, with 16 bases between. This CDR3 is CASSLDRQELSGYTF. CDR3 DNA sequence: TGTGCCAGCAGCTTGGACAGACAGGAACTAAGTGGCTACACCTTC.

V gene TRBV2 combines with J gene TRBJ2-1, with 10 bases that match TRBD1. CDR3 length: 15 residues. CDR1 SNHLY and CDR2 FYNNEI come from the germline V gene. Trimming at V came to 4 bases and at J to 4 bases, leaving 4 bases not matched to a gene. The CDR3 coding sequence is TGTGCCAGCAGTGTGGGACAGGGGTTTTACAATGAGCAGTTCTTC. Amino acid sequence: CASSVGQGFYNEQFF.

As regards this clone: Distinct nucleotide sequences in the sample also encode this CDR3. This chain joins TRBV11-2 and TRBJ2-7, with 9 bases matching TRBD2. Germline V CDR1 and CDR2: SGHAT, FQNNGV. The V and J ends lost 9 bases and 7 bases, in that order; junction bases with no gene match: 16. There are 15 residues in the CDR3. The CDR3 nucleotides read TGTGCCAGTGCACTAGCGGGCGCCGTGCCGCTGGAGCAGTACTTC. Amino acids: CASALAGAVPLEQYF.